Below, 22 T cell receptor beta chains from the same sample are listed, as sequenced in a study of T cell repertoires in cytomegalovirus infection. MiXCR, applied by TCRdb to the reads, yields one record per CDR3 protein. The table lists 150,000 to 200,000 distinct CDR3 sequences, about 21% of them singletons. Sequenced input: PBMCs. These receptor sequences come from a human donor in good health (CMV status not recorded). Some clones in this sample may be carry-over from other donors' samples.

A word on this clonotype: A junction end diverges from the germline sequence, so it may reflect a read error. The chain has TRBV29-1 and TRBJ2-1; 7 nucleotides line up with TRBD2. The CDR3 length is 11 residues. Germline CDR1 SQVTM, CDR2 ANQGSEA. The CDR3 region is CSETSYDEQFF. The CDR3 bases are TGCAGCGAGACTAGCTACGATGAGCAGTTCTTC.

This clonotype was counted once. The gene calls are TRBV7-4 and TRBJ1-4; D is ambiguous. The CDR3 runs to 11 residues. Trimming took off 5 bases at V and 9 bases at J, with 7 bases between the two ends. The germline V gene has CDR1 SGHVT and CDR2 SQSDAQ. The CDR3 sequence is CASSIEQKLFF. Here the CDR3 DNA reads TGTGCCAGCAGCATTGAGCAAAAACTGTTTTTT.

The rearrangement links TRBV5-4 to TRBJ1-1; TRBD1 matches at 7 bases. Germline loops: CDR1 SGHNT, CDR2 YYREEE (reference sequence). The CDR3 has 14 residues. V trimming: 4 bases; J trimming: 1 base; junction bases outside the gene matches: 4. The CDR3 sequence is CASSLQGPNTEAFF. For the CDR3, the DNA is TGTGCCAGCAGCCTACAGGGGCCGAACACTGAAGCTTTCTTT.

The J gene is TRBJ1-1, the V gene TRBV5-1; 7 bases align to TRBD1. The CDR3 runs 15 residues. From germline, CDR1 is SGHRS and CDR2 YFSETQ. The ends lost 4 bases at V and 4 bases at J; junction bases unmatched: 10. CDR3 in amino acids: CASSEEQGLGTEAFF. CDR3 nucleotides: TGCGCCAGCAGCGAAGAACAGGGGCTTGGCACTGAAGCTTTCTTT. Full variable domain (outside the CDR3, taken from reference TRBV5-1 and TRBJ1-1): KAGVTQTPRYLIKTRGQQVTLSCSPISGHRSVSWYQQTPGQGLQFLFEYFSETQRNKGNFPGRFSGRQFSNSRSEMNVSTLELGDSALYLCASSEEQGLGTEAFFGQGTRLTVV.

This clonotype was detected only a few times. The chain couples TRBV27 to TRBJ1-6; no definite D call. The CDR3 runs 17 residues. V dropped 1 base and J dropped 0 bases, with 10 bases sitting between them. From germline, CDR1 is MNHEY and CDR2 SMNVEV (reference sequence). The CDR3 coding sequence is TGTGCCAGCAGTTTATGGACGGGGAGCTCCTATAATTCACCCCTCCACTTT. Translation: CASSLWTGSSYNSPLHF.

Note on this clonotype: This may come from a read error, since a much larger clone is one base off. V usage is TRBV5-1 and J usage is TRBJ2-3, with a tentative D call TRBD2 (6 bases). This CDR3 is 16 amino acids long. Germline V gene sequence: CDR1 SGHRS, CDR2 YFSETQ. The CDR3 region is CASTSDVAGPTDKQYF. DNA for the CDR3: TGCGCCAGCACTTCCGATGTGGCGGGACCCACAGATAAGCAGTATTTT.

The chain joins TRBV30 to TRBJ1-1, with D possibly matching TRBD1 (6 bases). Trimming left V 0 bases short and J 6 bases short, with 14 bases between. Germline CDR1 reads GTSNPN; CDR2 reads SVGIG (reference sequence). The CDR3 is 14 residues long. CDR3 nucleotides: TGTGCCTGGAGTGTATCCAGGGGCCGGCCTGAAGCTTTCTTT. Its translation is CAWSVSRGRPEAFF.

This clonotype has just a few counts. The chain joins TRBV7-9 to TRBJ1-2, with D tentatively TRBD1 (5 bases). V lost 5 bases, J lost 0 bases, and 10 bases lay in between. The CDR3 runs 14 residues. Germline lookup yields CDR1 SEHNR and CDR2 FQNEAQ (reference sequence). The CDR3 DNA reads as TGTGCCAGCAGCCCCCTGGACACTAACTATGGCTACACCTTC. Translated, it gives CASSPLDTNYGYTF.

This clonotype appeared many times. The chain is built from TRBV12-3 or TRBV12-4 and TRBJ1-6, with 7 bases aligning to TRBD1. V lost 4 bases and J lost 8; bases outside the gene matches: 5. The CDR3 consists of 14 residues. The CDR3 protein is CASSSPGGDSPLHF. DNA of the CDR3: TGTGCCAGCAGTTCCCCAGGGGGGGATTCACCCCTCCACTTT.

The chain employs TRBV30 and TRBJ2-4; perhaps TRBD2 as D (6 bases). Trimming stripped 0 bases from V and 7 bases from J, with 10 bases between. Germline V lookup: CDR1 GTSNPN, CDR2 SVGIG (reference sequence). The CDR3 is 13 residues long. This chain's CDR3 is CAWSVLGGNIQYF. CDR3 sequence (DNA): TGTGCCTGGAGTGTACTTGGGGGGAACATTCAGTACTTC.

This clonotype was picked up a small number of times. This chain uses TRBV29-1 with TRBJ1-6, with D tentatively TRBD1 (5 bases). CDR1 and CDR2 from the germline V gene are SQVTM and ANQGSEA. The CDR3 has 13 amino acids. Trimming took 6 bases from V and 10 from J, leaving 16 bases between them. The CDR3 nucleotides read TGCAGCGTGACAGAGGCCCCCGGGTCACCCCTCCACTTT. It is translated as CSVTEAPGSPLHF.

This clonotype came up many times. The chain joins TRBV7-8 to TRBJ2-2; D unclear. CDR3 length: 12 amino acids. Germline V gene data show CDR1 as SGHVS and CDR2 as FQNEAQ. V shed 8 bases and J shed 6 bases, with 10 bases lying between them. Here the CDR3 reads CASRALSGELFF. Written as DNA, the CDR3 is TGTGCCAGCCGGGCTCTGTCCGGGGAGCTGTTTTTT.

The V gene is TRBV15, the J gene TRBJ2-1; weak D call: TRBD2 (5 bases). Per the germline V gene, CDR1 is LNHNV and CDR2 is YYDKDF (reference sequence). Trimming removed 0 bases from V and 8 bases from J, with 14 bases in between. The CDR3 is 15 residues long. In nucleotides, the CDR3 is TGTGCCACCAGCAGAGAAGGGAAGCATAGCGATGAGCAGTTCTTC. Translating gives CATSREGKHSDEQFF.

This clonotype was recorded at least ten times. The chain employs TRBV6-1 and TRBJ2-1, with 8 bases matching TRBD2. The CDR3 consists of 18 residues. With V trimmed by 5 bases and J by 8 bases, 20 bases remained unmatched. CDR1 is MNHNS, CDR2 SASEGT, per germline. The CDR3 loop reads CASSSPRTGGRSSDEQFF. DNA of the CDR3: TGTGCCAGCAGTTCGCCTCGTACGGGCGGGAGGTCTAGCGATGAGCAGTTCTTC.

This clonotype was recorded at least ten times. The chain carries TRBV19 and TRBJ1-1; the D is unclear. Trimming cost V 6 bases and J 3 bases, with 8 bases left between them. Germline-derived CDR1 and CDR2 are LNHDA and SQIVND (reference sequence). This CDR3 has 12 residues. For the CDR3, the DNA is TGTGCCAGTAGCGACCGGTACACTGAAGCTTTCTTT. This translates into CASSDRYTEAFF.

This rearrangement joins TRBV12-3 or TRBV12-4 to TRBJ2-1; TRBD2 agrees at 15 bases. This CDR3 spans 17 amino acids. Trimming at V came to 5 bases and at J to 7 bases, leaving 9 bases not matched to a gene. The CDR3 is CASSKSTGLAGGNEQFF. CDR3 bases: TGTGCCAGCAGTAAAAGTACGGGACTAGCGGGAGGAAATGAGCAGTTCTTC.

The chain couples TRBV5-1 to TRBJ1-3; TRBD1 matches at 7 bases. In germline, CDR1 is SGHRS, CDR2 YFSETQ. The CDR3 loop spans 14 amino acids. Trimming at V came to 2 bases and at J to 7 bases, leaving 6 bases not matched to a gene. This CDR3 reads CASSLPGQSNTIYF. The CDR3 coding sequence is TGCGCCAGCAGCTTACCGGGACAGAGTAACACCATATATTTT.

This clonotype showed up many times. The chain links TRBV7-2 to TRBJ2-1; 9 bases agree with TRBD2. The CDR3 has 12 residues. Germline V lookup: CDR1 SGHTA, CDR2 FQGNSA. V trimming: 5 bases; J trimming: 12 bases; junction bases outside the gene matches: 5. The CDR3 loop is CASSHLAGVQFF. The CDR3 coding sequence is TGTGCCAGCAGCCATTTAGCGGGAGTGCAGTTCTTC.

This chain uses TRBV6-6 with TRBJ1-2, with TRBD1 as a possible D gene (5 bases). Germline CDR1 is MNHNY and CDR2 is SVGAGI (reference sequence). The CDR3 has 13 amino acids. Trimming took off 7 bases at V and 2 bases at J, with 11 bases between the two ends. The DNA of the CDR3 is TGTGCCAGCAAAGGCGACAGCAACTATGGCTACACCTTC. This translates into CASKGDSNYGYTF.

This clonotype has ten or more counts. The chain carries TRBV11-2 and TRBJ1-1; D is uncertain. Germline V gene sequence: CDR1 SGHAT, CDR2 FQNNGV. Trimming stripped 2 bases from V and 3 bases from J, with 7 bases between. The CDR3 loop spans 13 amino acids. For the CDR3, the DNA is TGTGCCAGCAGCTTAAACAGATACACTGAAGCTTTCTTT. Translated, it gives CASSLNRYTEAFF.

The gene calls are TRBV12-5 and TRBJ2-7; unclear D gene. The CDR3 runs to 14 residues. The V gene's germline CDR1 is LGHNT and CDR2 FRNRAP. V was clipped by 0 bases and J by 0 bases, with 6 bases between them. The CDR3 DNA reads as TGTGCTAGTGGTTTGGTGTCCAGCTCCTACGAGCAGTACTTC. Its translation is CASGLVSSSYEQYF.

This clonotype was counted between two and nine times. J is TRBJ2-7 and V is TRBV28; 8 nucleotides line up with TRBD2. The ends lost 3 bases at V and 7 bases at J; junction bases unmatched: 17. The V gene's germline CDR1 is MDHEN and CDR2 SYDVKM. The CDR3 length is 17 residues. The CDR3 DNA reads TGTGCCAGCAGTTTCCCCCTTACGGGAGGGGATTCGTGGGAGCAGTACTTC. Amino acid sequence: CASSFPLTGGDSWEQYF.